This T cell receptor beta chain stems from a study of T-cell reconstitution after alpha-beta-depleted transplantation in children. Unique molecular identifiers tagged the TCRbeta library. MiXCR was run by TCRdb on the PCR reads, yielding one entry per CDR3 protein. The table shows 380,000 or so distinct CDR3 sequences, with roughly 14% occurring only once. The CDR3 covers 15 residues. Trimming pared 0 bases from V and 3 bases from J, leaving 12 bases between. In germline, CDR1 is SGHRS, CDR2 YFSETQ. There are a few counts of this clonotype. The starting material was PBMCs, obtained from the stem cell graft. The receptor comes from a human donor who donated a stem cell graft to a child with Fanconi anemia. The chain employs TRBV5-1 and TRBJ1-2; D gene ambiguous. CDR3 in amino acids: CASSLVPTEDYGYTF. CDR3 nucleotides: TGCGCCAGCAGCTTGGTTCCAACGGAGGACTATGGCTACACCTTC. Using reference TRBV5-1 and TRBJ1-2 for the parts outside the CDR3, the full variable domain is KAGVTQTPRYLIKTRGQQVTLSCSPISGHRSVSWYQQTPGQGLQFLFEYFSETQRNKGNFPGRFSGRQFSNSRSEMNVSTLELGDSALYLCASSLVPTEDYGYTFGSGTRLTVV.